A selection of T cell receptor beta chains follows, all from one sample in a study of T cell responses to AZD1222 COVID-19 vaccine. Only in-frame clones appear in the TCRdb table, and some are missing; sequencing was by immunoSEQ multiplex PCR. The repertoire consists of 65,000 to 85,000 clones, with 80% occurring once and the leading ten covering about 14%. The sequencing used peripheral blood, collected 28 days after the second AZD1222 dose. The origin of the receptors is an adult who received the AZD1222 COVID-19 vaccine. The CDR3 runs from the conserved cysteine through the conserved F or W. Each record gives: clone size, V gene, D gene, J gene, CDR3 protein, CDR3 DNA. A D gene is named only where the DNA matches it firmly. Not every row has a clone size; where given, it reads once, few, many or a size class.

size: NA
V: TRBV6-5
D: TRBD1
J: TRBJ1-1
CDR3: CASSSTGPNTEAFF
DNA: TGTGCCAGCAGTTCGACAGGGCCGAACACTGAAGCTTTCTTT

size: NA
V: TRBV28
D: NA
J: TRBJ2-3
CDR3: CASSSKRSFSYTQYF
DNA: TGTGCCAGCAGTTCTAAGCGGAGTTTCTCATATACGCAGTATTTT

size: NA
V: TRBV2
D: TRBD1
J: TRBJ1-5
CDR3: CASSENRGGGQPQHF
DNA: TGTGCCAGCAGTGAAAACAGGGGCGGAGGTCAGCCCCAGCATTTT

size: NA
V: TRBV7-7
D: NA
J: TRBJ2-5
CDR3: CASSLGRQLQETQYF
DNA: TGTGCTAGCAGCTTAGGTAGACAGCTACAAGAGACCCAGTACTTC

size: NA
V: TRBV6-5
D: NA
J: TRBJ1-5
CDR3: CASRQGANQPQHF
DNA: TGTGCCAGTCGTCAGGGAGCAAATCAGCCCCAGCATTTT

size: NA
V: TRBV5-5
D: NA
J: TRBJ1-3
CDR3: CASRRDAYLPGNTIYF
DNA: TGTGCCAGCAGACGGGACGCATACTTGCCTGGAAACACCATATATTTT

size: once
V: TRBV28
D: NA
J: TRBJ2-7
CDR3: CASKLGQSYEQYF
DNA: TGTGCCAGCAAGCTAGGACAGAGCTACGAGCAGTACTTC

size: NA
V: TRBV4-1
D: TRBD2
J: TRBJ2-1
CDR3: CASSQWGGKTGSYNEQFF
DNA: TGCGCCAGCAGCCAGTGGGGGGGTAAAACGGGGTCGTACAATGAGCAGTTCTTC

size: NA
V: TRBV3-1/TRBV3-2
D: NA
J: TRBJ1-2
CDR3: CASSYRGSNYGYTF
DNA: TGTGCCAGCAGTTACCGGGGCTCTAACTATGGCTACACCTTC

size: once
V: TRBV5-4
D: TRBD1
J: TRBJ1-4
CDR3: CASSTGQGGGNEKLFF
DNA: TGTGCCAGCAGCACTGGACAGGGCGGGGGTAATGAAAAACTGTTTTTT

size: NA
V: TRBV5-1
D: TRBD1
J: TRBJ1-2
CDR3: CASSFRGQGSGYTF
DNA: TGCGCCAGCAGCTTTAGAGGACAGGGATCTGGCTACACCTTC

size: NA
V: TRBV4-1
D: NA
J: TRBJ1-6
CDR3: CASSTHGTPHSPLHF
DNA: TGCGCCAGCAGCACGCACGGGACCCCGCATTCACCCCTCCACTTT

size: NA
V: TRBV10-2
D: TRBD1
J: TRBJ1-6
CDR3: CASSDSPQGSNSPLHF
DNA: TGCGCCAGCAGTGACAGCCCACAGGGGAGTAATTCACCCCTCCACTTT

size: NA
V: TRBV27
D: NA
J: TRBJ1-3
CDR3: CASSLSGTSGNTIYF
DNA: TGTGCCAGCAGTTTATCCGGGACCTCTGGAAACACCATATATTTT

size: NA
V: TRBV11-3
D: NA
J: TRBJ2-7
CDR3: CASSLDGAGHYEQYF
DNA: TGTGCCAGCAGCCTAGACGGGGCAGGACACTACGAGCAGTACTTC

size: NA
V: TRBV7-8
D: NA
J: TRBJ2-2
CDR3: CASSFRDSSTGELFF
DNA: TGTGCCAGCAGCTTCCGGGACTCAAGCACCGGGGAGCTGTTTTTT

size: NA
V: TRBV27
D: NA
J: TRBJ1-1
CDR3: CASSPRGQPTEAFF
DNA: TGTGCCAGCAGTCCACGTGGACAGCCCACTGAAGCTTTCTTT

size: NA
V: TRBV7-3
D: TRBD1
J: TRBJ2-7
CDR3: CASSLTPGQGAYEQYF
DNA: TGTGCCAGCAGCTTAACGCCGGGACAGGGAGCCTACGAGCAGTACTTC

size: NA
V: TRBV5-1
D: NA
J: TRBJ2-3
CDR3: CASSLGVSGGTQYF
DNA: TGCGCCAGCAGCTTGGGAGTCTCCGGGGGTACGCAGTATTTT

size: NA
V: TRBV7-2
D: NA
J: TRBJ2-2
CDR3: CASQNDLATAGELFF
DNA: TGTGCCAGCCAAAACGACCTGGCCACGGCCGGGGAGCTGTTTTTT

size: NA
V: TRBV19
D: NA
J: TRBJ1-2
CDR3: CASSIGSHGGTF
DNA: TGTGCCAGTAGTATAGGATCTCACGGAGGCACCTTC

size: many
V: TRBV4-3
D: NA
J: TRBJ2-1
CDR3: CASSQDQGLLQLYEQFF
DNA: TGCGCCAGCAGCCAAGATCAGGGTCTTTTACAGTTATATGAGCAGTTCTTC

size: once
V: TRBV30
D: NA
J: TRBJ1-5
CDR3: CAWSLYRHPSNQPQHF
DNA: TGTGCCTGGAGTTTGTATCGCCATCCGAGCAATCAGCCCCAGCATTTT

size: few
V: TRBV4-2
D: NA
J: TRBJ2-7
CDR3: CASSQEASADYEQYF
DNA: TGTGCCAGCAGCCAAGAAGCTAGCGCCGATTACGAGCAGTACTTC

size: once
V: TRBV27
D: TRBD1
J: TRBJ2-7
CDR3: CASSAPGTVSYEQYF
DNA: TGTGCCAGCAGTGCCCCCGGGACAGTATCCTACGAGCAGTACTTC

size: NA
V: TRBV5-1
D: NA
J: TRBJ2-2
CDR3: CASSLPEVGGSGELFF
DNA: TGCGCCAGCAGCTTGCCCGAGGTCGGGGGCTCCGGGGAGCTGTTTTTT

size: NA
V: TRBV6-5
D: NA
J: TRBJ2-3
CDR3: CASSPRDGTTDTQYF
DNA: TGTGCCAGCAGTCCTCGAGACGGAACGACAGATACGCAGTATTTT

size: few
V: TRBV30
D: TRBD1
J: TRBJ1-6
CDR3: CAWRYRQGRYSPLHF
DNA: TGTGCCTGGAGATATAGACAGGGCAGGTATTCACCCCTCCACTTT

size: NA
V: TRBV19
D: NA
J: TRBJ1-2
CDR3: CASRGRGPNYGYTF
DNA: TGTGCCAGTAGGGGCAGGGGCCCCAACTATGGCTACACCTTC

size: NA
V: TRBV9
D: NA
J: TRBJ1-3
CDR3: CASSVATAISGNTIYF
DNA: TGTGCCAGCAGCGTTGCGACGGCCATCTCTGGAAACACCATATATTTT

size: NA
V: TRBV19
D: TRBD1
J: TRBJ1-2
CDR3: CASSGTGAVGYGYTF
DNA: TGTGCCAGTAGTGGGACAGGGGCCGTCGGCTATGGCTACACCTTC

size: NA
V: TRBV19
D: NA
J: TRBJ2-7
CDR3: CASSIGPAAGSEQYF
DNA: TGTGCCAGTAGTATAGGGCCAGCGGCCGGGTCTGAGCAGTACTTC

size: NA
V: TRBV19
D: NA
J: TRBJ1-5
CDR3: CASSMGERPTQPQHF
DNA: TGTGCCAGTAGTATGGGGGAACGCCCAACTCAGCCCCAGCATTTT

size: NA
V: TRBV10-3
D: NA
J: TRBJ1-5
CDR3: CATGIGGNQPQHF
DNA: TGTGCCACGGGAATTGGGGGCAATCAGCCCCAGCATTTT

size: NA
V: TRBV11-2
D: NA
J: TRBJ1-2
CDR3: CASSLDPGSYGYTF
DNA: TGTGCCAGCAGCTTAGATCCAGGGTCCTATGGCTACACCTTC

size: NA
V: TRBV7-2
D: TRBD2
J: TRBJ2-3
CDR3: CASSFGSSGGDDTQYF
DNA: TGTGCCAGCAGCTTTGGGTCTAGCGGGGGGGACGATACGCAGTATTTT

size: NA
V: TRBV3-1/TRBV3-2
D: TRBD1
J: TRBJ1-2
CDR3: CASSQGTGDGYTF
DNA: TGTGCCAGCAGCCAAGGGACAGGGGATGGCTACACCTTC

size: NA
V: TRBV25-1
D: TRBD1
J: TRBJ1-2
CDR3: CASSDRTGFYGYTF
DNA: TGTGCCAGCAGTGACCGGACAGGGTTCTATGGCTACACCTTC

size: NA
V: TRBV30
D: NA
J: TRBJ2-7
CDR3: CAWSEGGLGEQYF
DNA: TGTGCCTGGAGTGAGGGGGGGTTGGGCGAGCAGTACTTC

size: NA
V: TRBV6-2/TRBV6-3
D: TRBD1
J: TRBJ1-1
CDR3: CASSYDRERITEAFF
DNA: TGTGCCAGCAGTTACGACAGGGAACGGATCACTGAAGCTTTCTTT